In this sample, the clone carrying this TCR beta chain turned up a few times. What it binds is unknown. The data were taken from a study of CD8 T cells in ankylosing spondylitis. CDR3 size: 16 residues. CDR1 and CDR2 (germline): SGHRS, YFSETQ. Trimming took 1 base from V and 8 from J; bases not matched to a gene: 9. Each TCR beta library was made by quantitative 5'-RACE that incorporated molecular barcodes. Via MiXCR, TCRdb re-called the 5' RACE reads, giving one row per CDR3 protein. Of 300,000 to 350,000 distinct CDR3 sequences in the sample, roughly 15% are singletons; the top ten hold about 1.1%. The study, taken as a whole, reports: Ankylosing spondylitis blood appeared to be characterized by a TCR beta motif of eight or nine highly homologous variants. The clones that were linked to disease were reported to be significantly enriched in matched synovial fluid samples from ankylosing spondylitis patients.

The V call is TRBV5-1, the J call TRBJ2-1, with 10 bases that match TRBD2. Material for sequencing was blood, either unsorted or a sorted T cell fraction (not recorded which). The TCR was taken from a male donor with ankylosing spondylitis or in good health (not recorded which). The CDR3 bases are TGCGCCAGCAGCTTGTATGGGACTAGCGAGAGGGATGAGCAGTTCTTC. Its protein is CASSLYGTSERDEQFF. Full variable domain (rest looked up from reference TRBV5-1 and TRBJ2-1): KAGVTQTPRYLIKTRGQQVTLSCSPISGHRSVSWYQQTPGQGLQFLFEYFSETQRNKGNFPGRFSGRQFSNSRSEMNVSTLELGDSALYLCASSLYGTSERDEQFFGPGTRLTVL.